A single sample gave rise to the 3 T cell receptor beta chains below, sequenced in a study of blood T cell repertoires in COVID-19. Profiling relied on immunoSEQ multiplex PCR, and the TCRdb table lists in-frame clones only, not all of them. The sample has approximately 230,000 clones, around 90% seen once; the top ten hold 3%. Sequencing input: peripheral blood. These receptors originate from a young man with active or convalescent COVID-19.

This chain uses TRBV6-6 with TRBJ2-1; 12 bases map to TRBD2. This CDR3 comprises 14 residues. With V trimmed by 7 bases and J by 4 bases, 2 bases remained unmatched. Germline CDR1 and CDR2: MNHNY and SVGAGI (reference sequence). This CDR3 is CASTSGGVYNEQFF. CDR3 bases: TGTGCCAGCACTAGCGGGGGGGTATACAATGAGCAGTTCTTC.

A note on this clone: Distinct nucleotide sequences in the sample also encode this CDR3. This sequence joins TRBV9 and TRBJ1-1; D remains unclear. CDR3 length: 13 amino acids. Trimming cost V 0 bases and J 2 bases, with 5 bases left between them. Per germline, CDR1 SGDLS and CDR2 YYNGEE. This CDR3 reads CASSVAGNTEAFF. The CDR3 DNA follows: TGTGCCAGCAGCGTAGCAGGAAACACTGAAGCTTTCTTT.

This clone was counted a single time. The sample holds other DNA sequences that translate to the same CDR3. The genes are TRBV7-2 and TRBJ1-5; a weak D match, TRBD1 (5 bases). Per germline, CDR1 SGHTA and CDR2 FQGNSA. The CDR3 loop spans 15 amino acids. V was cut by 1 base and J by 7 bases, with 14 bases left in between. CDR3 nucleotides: TGTGCCAGCAGCTTAGAGCAGGGTCCTAACCAGCCCCAGCATTTT. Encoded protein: CASSLEQGPNQPQHF.